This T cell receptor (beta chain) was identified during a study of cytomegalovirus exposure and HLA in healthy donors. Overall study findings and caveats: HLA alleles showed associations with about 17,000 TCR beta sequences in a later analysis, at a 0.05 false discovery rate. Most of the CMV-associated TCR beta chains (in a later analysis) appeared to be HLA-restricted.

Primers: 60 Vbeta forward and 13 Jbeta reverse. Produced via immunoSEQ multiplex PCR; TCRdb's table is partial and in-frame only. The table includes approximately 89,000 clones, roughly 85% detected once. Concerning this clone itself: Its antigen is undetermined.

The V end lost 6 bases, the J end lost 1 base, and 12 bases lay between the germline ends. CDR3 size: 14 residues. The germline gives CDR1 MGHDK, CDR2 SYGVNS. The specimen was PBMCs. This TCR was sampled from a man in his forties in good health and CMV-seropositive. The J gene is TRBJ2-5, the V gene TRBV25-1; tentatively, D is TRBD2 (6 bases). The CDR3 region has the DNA TGTGCCAGCAGCTTCCCGGGAGCCCAAGAGACCCAGTACTTC. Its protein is CASSFPGAQETQYF.